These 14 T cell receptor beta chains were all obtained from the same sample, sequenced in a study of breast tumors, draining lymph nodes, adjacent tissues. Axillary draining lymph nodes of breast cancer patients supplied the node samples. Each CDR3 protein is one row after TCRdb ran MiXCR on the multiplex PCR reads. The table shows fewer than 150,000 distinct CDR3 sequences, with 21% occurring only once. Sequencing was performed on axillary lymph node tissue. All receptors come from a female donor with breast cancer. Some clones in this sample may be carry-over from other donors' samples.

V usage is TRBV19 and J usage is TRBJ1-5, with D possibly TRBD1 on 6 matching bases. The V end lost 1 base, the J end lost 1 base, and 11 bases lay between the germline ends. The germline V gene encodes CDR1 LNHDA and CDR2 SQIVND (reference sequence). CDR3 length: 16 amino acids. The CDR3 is CASSIAGAGSNQPQHF. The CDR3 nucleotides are TGTGCCAGTAGTATAGCGGGGGCAGGCAGCAATCAGCCCCAGCATTTT.

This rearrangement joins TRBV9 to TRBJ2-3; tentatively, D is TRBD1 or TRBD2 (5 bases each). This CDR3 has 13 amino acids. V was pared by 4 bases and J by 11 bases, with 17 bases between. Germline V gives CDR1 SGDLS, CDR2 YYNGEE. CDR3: CASSPDSRDLQYF. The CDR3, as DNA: TGTGCCAGCAGCCCCGACAGCCGGGACCTGCAGTATTTT.

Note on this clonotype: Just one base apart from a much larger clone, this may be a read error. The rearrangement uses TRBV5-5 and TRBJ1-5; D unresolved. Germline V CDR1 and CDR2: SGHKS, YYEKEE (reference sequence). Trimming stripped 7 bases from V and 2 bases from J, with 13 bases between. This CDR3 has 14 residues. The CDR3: CASGPSWGNQPQHF. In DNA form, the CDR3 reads TGTGCCAGCGGCCCCTCTTGGGGCAATCAGCCCCAGCATTTT.

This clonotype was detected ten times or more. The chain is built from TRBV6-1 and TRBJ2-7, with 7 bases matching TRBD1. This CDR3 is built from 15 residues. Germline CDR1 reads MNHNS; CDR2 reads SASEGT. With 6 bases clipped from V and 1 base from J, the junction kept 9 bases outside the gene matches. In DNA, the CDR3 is TGTGCCAGCAGGACAGGGTTCTTCGGGTCCTACGAGCAGTACTTC. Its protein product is CASRTGFFGSYEQYF.

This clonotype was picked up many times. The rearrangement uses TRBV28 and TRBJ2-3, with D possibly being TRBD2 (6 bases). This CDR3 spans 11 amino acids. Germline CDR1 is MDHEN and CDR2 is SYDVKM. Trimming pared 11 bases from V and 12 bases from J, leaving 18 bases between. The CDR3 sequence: CAAGGRDPQYF. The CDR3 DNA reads TGTGCCGCGGGTGGGCGGGATCCACAGTATTTT.

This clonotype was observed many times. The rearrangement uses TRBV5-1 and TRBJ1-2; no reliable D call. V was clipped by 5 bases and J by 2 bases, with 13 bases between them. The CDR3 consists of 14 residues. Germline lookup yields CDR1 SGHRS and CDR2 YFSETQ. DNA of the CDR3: TGCGCCAGCAGAGCCATAGGAGGGAACTATGGCTACACCTTC. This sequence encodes CASRAIGGNYGYTF. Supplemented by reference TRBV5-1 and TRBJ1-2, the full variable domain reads KAGVTQTPRYLIKTRGQQVTLSCSPISGHRSVSWYQQTPGQGLQFLFEYFSETQRNKGNFPGRFSGRQFSNSRSEMNVSTLELGDSALYLCASRAIGGNYGYTFGSGTRLTVV.

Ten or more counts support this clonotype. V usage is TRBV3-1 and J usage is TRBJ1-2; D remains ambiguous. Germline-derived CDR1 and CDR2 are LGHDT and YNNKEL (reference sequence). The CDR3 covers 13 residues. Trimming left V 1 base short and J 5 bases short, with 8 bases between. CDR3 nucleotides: TGTGCCAGCAGCCAAGGATGGCCTTATGGCTACACCTTC. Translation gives CASSQGWPYGYTF.

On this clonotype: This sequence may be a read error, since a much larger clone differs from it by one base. CDR3 region: CTWSLAEYNEQFF. Written as DNA, the CDR3 is TGTACCTGGAGTCTAGCGGAGTACAATGAGCAGTTCTTC. This sequence joins TRBV30 and TRBJ2-1, with TRBD2 matching 7 bases. CDR1 is GTSNPN and CDR2 is SVGIG in the germline V gene (reference sequence). This CDR3 spans 13 amino acids.

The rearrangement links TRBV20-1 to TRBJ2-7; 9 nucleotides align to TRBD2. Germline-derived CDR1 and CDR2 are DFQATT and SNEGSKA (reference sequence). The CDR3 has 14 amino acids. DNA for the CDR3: TGCAACGCTTTATCTAGCGGGATCCTCGGCGAGCAGTACTTC. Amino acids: CNALSSGILGEQYF.

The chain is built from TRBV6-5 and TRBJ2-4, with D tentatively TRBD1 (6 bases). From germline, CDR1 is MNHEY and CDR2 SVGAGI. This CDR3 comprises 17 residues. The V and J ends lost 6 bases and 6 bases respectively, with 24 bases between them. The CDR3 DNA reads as TGTGCCAGCAGCCCCCTCGCAACTGGACAGCCTCCAAACATTCAGTACTTC. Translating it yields CASSPLATGQPPNIQYF.

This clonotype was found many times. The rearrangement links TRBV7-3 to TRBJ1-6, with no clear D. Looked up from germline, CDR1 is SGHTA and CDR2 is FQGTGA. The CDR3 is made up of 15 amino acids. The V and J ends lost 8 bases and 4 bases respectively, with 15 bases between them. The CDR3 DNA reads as TGTGCCAGCTTCCGGGCACCCTGTTATAATTCACCCCTCCACTTT. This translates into CASFRAPCYNSPLHF.

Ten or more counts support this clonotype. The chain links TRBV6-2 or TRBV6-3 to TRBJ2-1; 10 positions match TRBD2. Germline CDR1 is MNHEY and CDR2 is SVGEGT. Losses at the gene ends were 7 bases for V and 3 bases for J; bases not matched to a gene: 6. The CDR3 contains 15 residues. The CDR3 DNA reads TGTGCCAGCACCCCCCTAGCGGGAGACTACAATGAGCAGTTCTTC. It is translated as CASTPLAGDYNEQFF.

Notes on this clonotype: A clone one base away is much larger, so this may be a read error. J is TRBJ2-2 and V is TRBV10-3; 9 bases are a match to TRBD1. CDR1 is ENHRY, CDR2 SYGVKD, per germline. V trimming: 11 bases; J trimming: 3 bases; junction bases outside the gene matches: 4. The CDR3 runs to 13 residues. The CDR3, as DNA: TGTGCCGCCCGGACAGGGGACACCGGGGAGCTGTTTTTT. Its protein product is CAARTGDTGELFF.

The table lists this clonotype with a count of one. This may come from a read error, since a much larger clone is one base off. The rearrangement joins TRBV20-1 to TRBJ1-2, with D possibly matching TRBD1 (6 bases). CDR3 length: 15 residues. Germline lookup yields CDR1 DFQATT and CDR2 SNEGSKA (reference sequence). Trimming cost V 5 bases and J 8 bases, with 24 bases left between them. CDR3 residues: CSAPEFGTTAGGYTF. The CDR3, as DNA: TGCAGTGCTCCAGAGTTCGGGACAACGGCGGGGGGCTACACCTTC.